This T cell receptor (beta chain) was retrieved from a study of T cell responses to AZD1222 COVID-19 vaccine. The study's findings and limits: Repertoire sampling was restricted to post-peak T cell response timepoints. Spike as a whole was targeted by vaccine-associated CD4 TCRs, dominant at 160-218 and 743-854.

Comment on this clone: The antigen is unknown.

This CDR3 has 18 residues. Per germline, CDR1 SEHNR and CDR2 FQNEAQ (reference sequence). V lost 4 bases, J lost 1 base, and 9 bases stayed unmatched. The repertoire was sequenced with immunoSEQ multiplex PCR; TCRdb's copy has only in-frame clones and lacks some. The sample records a few hundred thousand clones, about 92% being singletons. The sequence was obtained from an adult in good health. This chain joins TRBV7-9 and TRBJ2-2, with 10 bases matching TRBD2. Sequencing was performed on peripheral blood, taken on day 0 of AZD1222 vaccination. DNA of the CDR3: TGTGCCAGCAGCTCGGGACTAGCGTCCGAGGGGAACACCGGGGAGCTGTTTTTT. Its translation: CASSSGLASEGNTGELFF.